This TCR beta chain was identified in a study of beta chain features in type 1 diabetes. Overall study results and limits: A moderate, significant TCRB CDR3 shortening appeared in type 1 diabetes across four CD4+ subsets.

Averaging around 110 mL, one heparinised blood draw came from each individual donor. Sorting that relied on CD45RO/CCR7/CD25/CD127/CD95/CD27 yielded CD4+ naive, central memory, regulatory and stem cell-like memory cells. Every isolated RNA sample was fully reverse transcribed, so sequencing captured expressed TCRB transcripts. Regulatory, naive and central memory T cell samples averaged approximately 3.8 million reads. Sequencing used immunoSEQ multiplex PCR; TCRdb keeps in-frame clones, though not all of them. The profile shows about 280,000 clones, 15% of them singletons. For this clone: The target antigen is unknown.

Trimming took 4 bases from V and 5 from J, leaving 18 bases between them. CDR1 is LNHDA and CDR2 is SQIVND in the germline V gene (reference sequence). This CDR3 is built from 16 residues. J is TRBJ1-5 and V is TRBV19; D possibly corresponds to TRBD1 (5 bases). This clonotype originated in a man in his late teens or twenties with type 1 diabetes. Sequenced input: naive CD4+ T cells from blood. CDR3 coding DNA: TGTGCCAGTAGTACCACCAGGACGGGAGGGGATCAGCCCCAGCATTTT. It translates to CASSTTRTGGDQPQHF.